The 22 T cell receptor beta chains below were found in one sample sequenced in a study of shared clonotypes between healthy human individuals. Selected positively for CCR7 and CD45RO-negative, naive CD8 cells excluded terminally differentiated effector memory CD45RA+ cells. Sequenced by immunoSEQ multiplex PCR; TCRdb stores in-frame clones only, minus some. This sample has 650,000 to 800,000 clones; 90% to 95% occur once, and the top ten carry roughly 24%. Sequencing was done on a sample of naive CD8+ T cells sorted from blood. All receptors come from a young man in good health.

This chain uses TRBV7-6 with TRBJ1-1; the D is unclear. Germline loops: CDR1 SGHVS, CDR2 FNYEAQ. The CDR3 is made up of 14 amino acids. Trimming removed 3 bases from V and 1 base from J, with 9 bases in between. In nucleotides, the CDR3 is TGTGCCAGCAGCTTGTTGGGTGAGAACACTGAAGCTTTCTTT. Translation gives CASSLLGENTEAFF.

The gene calls are TRBV7-8 and TRBJ1-1, with TRBD1 identical over 7 bases. Trimming took 1 base from V and 5 from J; bases not matched to a gene: 10. The germline CDR1 and CDR2 sequences are SGHVS and FQNEAQ. This CDR3 has 16 amino acids. This CDR3 reads CASSLVLTGKETEAFF. Written as DNA, the CDR3 is TGTGCCAGCAGCTTAGTGTTGACAGGGAAGGAAACTGAAGCTTTCTTT.

V is TRBV28 and J is TRBJ1-5; D is possibly TRBD1 (5 bases). Germline-derived CDR1 and CDR2 are MDHEN and SYDVKM. The germline V and J ends were trimmed by 2 bases and 4 bases, with 12 bases remaining between them. There are 15 residues in the CDR3. CDR3 coding DNA: TGTGCCAGCAGTTTACGGTACGGGGGTAATCAGCCCCAGCATTTT. As protein: CASSLRYGGNQPQHF.

V gene TRBV28 combines with J gene TRBJ1-1; D is undetermined. Trimming pared 7 bases from V and 3 bases from J, leaving 12 bases between. The CDR3 loop spans 13 amino acids. Germline V lookup: CDR1 MDHEN, CDR2 SYDVKM. The CDR3 spells CASNGLTYTEAFF. In DNA form, the CDR3 reads TGTGCCAGCAATGGACTCACTTACACTGAAGCTTTCTTT.

The gene calls are TRBV2 and TRBJ2-1; no firm D call. The germline V and J ends were trimmed by 7 bases and 4 bases, with 8 bases remaining between them. Germline assignment: CDR1 SNHLY and CDR2 FYNNEI. CDR3 length: 12 amino acids. The CDR3 region has the DNA TGTGCCAGCAAGGGCCTATACAATGAGCAGTTCTTC. Translation gives CASKGLYNEQFF.

The chain recombines TRBV9 with TRBJ1-4, with a possible D match to TRBD1 (5 bases). Looked up from germline, CDR1 is SGDLS and CDR2 is YYNGEE. The CDR3 is 15 amino acids. Between the trimmed V and J ends, which lost 0 bases and 3 bases, there was a span of 9 bases. The DNA for the CDR3 is TGTGCCAGCAGCGTAGCCTGGGGGGCTAATGAAAAACTGTTTTTT. It yields the protein CASSVAWGANEKLFF.

V gene TRBV28 combines with J gene TRBJ2-7; a weak D match, TRBD2 (6 bases). Deletions cut 5 bases from V and 9 bases from J, with 20 bases between. Germline V CDR1 and CDR2: MDHEN, SYDVKM. The CDR3 length is 14 residues. As DNA, the CDR3 is TGTGCCAGCAGTGCCCGGGACTTGGGGACCGGGCAGTACTTC. Translation gives CASSARDLGTGQYF.

The chain uses TRBV5-1 and TRBJ2-4, with D perhaps TRBD1 (6 bases). Germline CDR1 and CDR2: SGHRS and YFSETQ. The CDR3 is made up of 17 amino acids. V was clipped by 3 bases and J by 1 base, with 17 bases between them. This CDR3 reads CASSSHQGWSAKNIQYF. CDR3 sequence (DNA): TGCGCCAGCAGCTCCCACCAGGGGTGGAGTGCCAAAAACATTCAGTACTTC.

This clone was recorded once. The sample has other DNA sequences that encode this CDR3 too. This chain connects TRBV7-9 to TRBJ2-7, with 7 bases aligning to TRBD1. V lost 4 bases and J lost 1; bases outside the gene matches: 4. In germline, CDR1 is SEHNR, CDR2 FQNEAQ (reference sequence). CDR3 length equals 14 residues. CDR3: CASSSTGSSYEQYF. The CDR3 bases are TGTGCCAGCAGCTCGACAGGGAGTTCCTACGAGCAGTACTTC.

This chain joins TRBV9 and TRBJ2-3, with 11 bases identical to TRBD2. Trimming cost V 0 bases and J 3 bases; bases outside gene matches: 6. Germline lookup yields CDR1 SGDLS and CDR2 YYNGEE. CDR3 length equals 17 residues. This CDR3 is CASSVEEGLADTDTQYF. CDR3 bases: TGTGCCAGCAGCGTAGAGGAGGGACTAGCGGATACAGATACGCAGTATTTT.

The rearrangement uses TRBV7-9 and TRBJ1-1; a weak D match, TRBD1 (5 bases). V was trimmed by 5 bases and J by 6 bases, leaving 25 bases between them. Germline CDR1 is SEHNR and CDR2 is FQNEAQ (reference sequence). CDR3 length: 17 residues. Written as DNA, the CDR3 is TGTGCCAGCAGCCCCACTATGATTTTGGTCCCGGGGGCTGAAGCTTTCTTT. Translating gives CASSPTMILVPGAEAFF.

The CDR3 region has the DNA TGTGCCAGCAGCTTATCGGAAGCCCTCTACGAGCAGTACTTC. Translating gives CASSLSEALYEQYF. The rearrangement uses TRBV7-9 and TRBJ2-7; D is unclear. The V end was cut by 2 bases, the J end by 3 bases, with 11 bases between. CDR3 size: 14 residues. Germline V gene data show CDR1 as SEHNR and CDR2 as FQNEAQ (reference sequence).

The chain recombines TRBV6-5 with TRBJ1-4; 8 bases map to TRBD1. V shed 4 bases, J shed 4 bases, and the junction held 8 bases outside the gene matches. Germline V lookup: CDR1 MNHEY, CDR2 SVGAGI. This CDR3 contains 16 residues. This CDR3 is CASSLQGGSVNEKLFF. The DNA for the CDR3 is TGTGCCAGCAGTTTACAGGGGGGGAGTGTTAATGAAAAACTGTTTTTT.

The V call is TRBV7-2, the J call TRBJ1-1; no reliable D call. The CDR3 spans 15 residues. V was pared by 1 base and J by 4 bases, with 13 bases between. The germline V gene encodes CDR1 SGHTA and CDR2 FQGNSA. The CDR3, as DNA: TGTGCCAGCAGCTTAGGGGGAGGAGGGATCACTGAAGCTTTCTTT. This codes for CASSLGGGGITEAFF.

V is TRBV6-4 and J is TRBJ2-1, with 13 nucleotides matching TRBD2. J lost 0 bases, V lost 6 bases, and 2 bases had no gene match. Germline CDR1 reads MRHNA; CDR2 reads SNTAGT. The CDR3 spans 16 residues. This CDR3 reads CASSRTSGSSYNEQFF. The CDR3 DNA follows: TGTGCCAGCAGCCGGACTAGCGGGAGCTCCTACAATGAGCAGTTCTTC.

The V gene is TRBV5-4, the J gene TRBJ2-7, with D tentatively TRBD1 (6 bases). CDR3 size: 14 residues. Germline V gene sequence: CDR1 SGHNT, CDR2 YYREEE (reference sequence). Trimming pared 4 bases from V and 1 base from J, leaving 12 bases between. CDR3 protein: CASSPPDRSYEQYF. CDR3 nucleotides: TGTGCCAGCAGCCCTCCAGACAGGTCCTACGAGCAGTACTTC.

V is TRBV7-9 and J is TRBJ2-7, with 10 bases fitting TRBD1. J lost 3 bases, V lost 5 bases, and 4 bases had no gene match. This CDR3 is 14 amino acids long. Per the germline V gene, CDR1 is SEHNR and CDR2 is FQNEAQ (reference sequence). The CDR3 bases are TGTGCCAGCAGCCATTGGGACAGGGGCTACGAGCAGTACTTC. Encoded protein: CASSHWDRGYEQYF.

J is TRBJ1-3 and V is TRBV7-6; D not certain. The germline CDR1 and CDR2 sequences are SGHVS and FNYEAQ. The V end was cut by 0 bases, the J end by 1 base, with 4 bases between. The CDR3 extends over 14 amino acids. This CDR3 is CASSLARSGNTIYF. CDR3 nucleotide sequence: TGTGCCAGCAGCTTAGCGAGGTCTGGAAACACCATATATTTT.

CDR3 protein: CASSLRGVGSANEKLFF. The CDR3 DNA reads TGTGCCAGCAGCTTAAGGGGGGTCGGGTCAGCTAATGAAAAACTGTTTTTT. The chain couples TRBV11-2 to TRBJ1-4, with a weak D call TRBD1 (6 bases). The CDR3 loop spans 17 amino acids. Germline values: CDR1 SGHAT, CDR2 FQNNGV. V lost 2 bases to trimming and J lost 3 bases, with 16 bases between them.

The rearrangement joins TRBV9 to TRBJ2-1, with D possibly TRBD2 on 6 matching bases. V lost 0 bases and J lost 14, with 15 bases in between. Per the germline V gene, CDR1 is SGDLS and CDR2 is YYNGEE. The CDR3 is 13 amino acids. This CDR3 is CASSVDGRGLEFF. DNA for the CDR3: TGTGCCAGCAGCGTAGACGGGAGAGGTTTAGAGTTCTTC.

The rearrangement uses TRBV6-5 and TRBJ2-1, with 11 bases identical to TRBD2. Trimming at V came to 5 bases and at J to 2 bases, leaving 2 bases not matched to a gene. Germline assignment: CDR1 MNHEY and CDR2 SVGAGI. CDR3 length: 15 residues. CDR3 residues: CASSGTSGAYNEQFF. The DNA for the CDR3 is TGTGCCAGCAGTGGGACTAGCGGAGCCTACAATGAGCAGTTCTTC.

The CDR3 loop is CASSLYGYTEAFF. As DNA, the CDR3 is TGTGCCAGCAGCTTGTATGGTTACACTGAAGCTTTCTTT. The genes are TRBV5-6 and TRBJ1-1; D unclear. This CDR3 is built from 13 residues. Trimming took off 1 base at V and 3 bases at J, with 7 bases between the two ends. Per germline, CDR1 SGHDT and CDR2 YYEEEE.